Below, 11 T cell receptor beta chains from the same sample are listed, as sequenced in a study of cytomegalovirus exposure and HLA in healthy donors (dated by TCRdb to 2015 to 2018). The library was made by the immunoSEQ multiplex PCR assay. For the multiplex PCR, a mixture combining 60 forward primers for TCR Vbeta segments and 13 reverse primers for TCR Jbeta segments was used. TCRdb retrieved this table from immuneACCESS and kept in-frame rearrangements only. Not all clones are present; in checked studies, unresolved V genes account for under half, and no reason is known for the remainder. This sample gives about 140,000 clones in total; 60% to 85% of them show up just once. The leading ten clones occupy nearly 7% of the sample. Sequencing input: PBMCs. The source is a man between 35 and 55 years old in good health and CMV-seropositive.

The chain has TRBV7-9 and TRBJ2-1, with TRBD2 matching 7 bases. J lost 6 bases, V lost 5 bases, and 4 bases had no gene match. Germline V CDR1 and CDR2: SEHNR, FQNEAQ (reference sequence). The CDR3 sequence is 13 residues long. The CDR3 sequence is CASSPGGSNEQFF. CDR3 sequence (DNA): TGTGCCAGCAGCCCCGGGGGGAGCAATGAGCAGTTCTTC.

This clone was counted a single time. The rearrangement joins TRBV6-1 to TRBJ2-3; the D gene is possibly TRBD1 (6 bases). The CDR3 loop spans 16 amino acids. Germline-derived CDR1 and CDR2 are MNHNS and SASEGT. V lost 0 bases and J 3 bases, leaving 13 bases between the germline ends. The DNA of the CDR3 is TGTGCCAGCAGTGAAGCTAACAGGGCGCGAACAGATACGCAGTATTTT. It encodes CASSEANRARTDTQYF.

This clone has a handful of counts. V is TRBV7-9 and J is TRBJ2-3; a possible D gene is TRBD2 (5 bases). CDR1 is SEHNR, CDR2 FQNEAQ, per germline (reference sequence). Trimming removed 2 bases at V and 0 bases at J, with 6 bases between. This CDR3 contains 14 residues. CDR3: CASSLTGSTDTQYF. CDR3 DNA: TGTGCCAGCAGCTTAACGGGGAGCACAGATACGCAGTATTTT.

The gene calls are TRBV6-5 and TRBJ2-7, with D possibly being TRBD1 (6 bases). CDR1 is MNHEY, CDR2 SVGAGI, per germline. V was cut by 4 bases and J by 4 bases, with 14 bases left in between. This CDR3 comprises 14 residues. Here the CDR3 reads CASSWYREGYEQYF. The DNA for the CDR3 is TGTGCCAGCAGTTGGTACAGGGAAGGGTACGAGCAGTACTTC.

The V call is TRBV7-9, the J call TRBJ2-1; weak D call: TRBD2 (5 bases). The germline V and J ends were trimmed by 1 base and 7 bases, with 5 bases remaining between them. Germline-derived CDR1 and CDR2 are SEHNR and FQNEAQ (reference sequence). There are 12 residues in the CDR3. CDR3 in amino acids: CASSLGRNEQFF. The CDR3, as DNA: TGTGCCAGCAGCTTAGGGAGGAATGAGCAGTTCTTC.

The chain combines TRBV19 with TRBJ1-6; the D is unclear. Germline values: CDR1 LNHDA, CDR2 SQIVND (reference sequence). V was trimmed by 7 bases and J by 7 bases, leaving 11 bases between them. The CDR3 spans 13 residues. The CDR3: CASIGDGNSPLHF. CDR3 DNA: TGTGCCAGTATTGGCGACGGGAATTCACCCCTCCACTTT.

V usage is TRBV4-3 and J usage is TRBJ1-5; possible D gene TRBD1, 5 bases. The germline gives CDR1 LGHNA, CDR2 YSLEER. The CDR3 length is 14 residues. Trimming pared 4 bases from V and 4 bases from J, leaving 11 bases between. The CDR3 nucleotides are TGCGCCAGCAGCCTTAATGGGGGGAATCAGCCCCAGCATTTT. Translation: CASSLNGGNQPQHF.

The chain combines TRBV5-4 with TRBJ2-5, with 7 bases aligning to TRBD1. This CDR3 spans 15 amino acids. In germline, CDR1 is SGHNT, CDR2 YYREEE (reference sequence). V trimming: 2 bases; J trimming: 3 bases; junction bases outside the gene matches: 7. CDR3 coding DNA: TGTGCCAGCAGCTTCGGAGACAGGGTTGAAGAGACCCAGTACTTC. Its protein is CASSFGDRVEETQYF.

The chain couples TRBV19 to TRBJ2-5; 11 bases agree with TRBD1. From germline, CDR1 is LNHDA and CDR2 SQIVND (reference sequence). There are 15 residues in the CDR3. Trimming cost V 6 bases and J 5 bases; bases outside gene matches: 8. CDR3 loop: CASSLGQGAGETQYF. For the CDR3, the DNA is TGTGCCAGTAGCCTCGGACAGGGGGCGGGGGAGACCCAGTACTTC.

This chain links TRBV27 with TRBJ1-5; TRBD1 might be the D (6 bases). Trimming removed 2 bases at V and 10 bases at J, with 18 bases between. The germline gives CDR1 MNHEY, CDR2 SMNVEV (reference sequence). The CDR3 has 15 residues. CDR3 in amino acids: CASSLTQGPLSPQHF. The DNA for the CDR3 is TGTGCCAGCAGTTTAACTCAGGGGCCGCTTTCACCCCAGCATTTT.

V gene TRBV7-2 combines with J gene TRBJ2-1, with D unclear. Trimming removed 1 base from V and 10 bases from J, with 5 bases in between. Germline CDR1 reads SGHTA; CDR2 reads FQGNSA. The CDR3 totals 11 residues. CDR3 residues: CASSLVLEQFF. DNA for the CDR3: TGTGCCAGCAGCTTAGTTTTAGAGCAGTTCTTC.